A selection of T cell receptor beta chains follows, all from one sample in a study of shared clonotypes between healthy human individuals. Sequencing was performed with immunoSEQ multiplex PCR; in TCRdb, only in-frame clones are kept and a portion is missing. This sample has roughly 650,000 clones, with approximately 96% found just once. Sequencing was done on a sample of naive CD8+ T cells sorted from blood. Receptors were obtained from a woman in her twenties or thirties in good health. CDR3s include the opening cysteine and the closing phenylalanine or tryptophan. Fields, in order: V gene, clone size, D gene, J gene, CDR3 protein, CDR3 DNA. The D gene is left open where the match is weak. Size is stated for part of the rows, as once, few or many counts, or as a class when the clone is expanded.

v_call: TRBV27; clone_size: NA; d_call: NA; j_call: TRBJ2-6; cdr3_aa: CASSFVAAGSGANVLTF; cdr3_nt: TGTGCCAGCAGTTTTGTTGCGGCTGGCTCTGGGGCCAACGTCCTGACTTTC
v_call: TRBV21-1; clone_size: NA; d_call: NA; j_call: TRBJ2-1; cdr3_aa: CASSPTDRDLYNEQFF; cdr3_nt: TGTGCCAGCAGCCCCACGGACAGGGACCTATACAATGAGCAGTTCTTC
v_call: TRBV4-1; clone_size: NA; d_call: NA; j_call: TRBJ2-7; cdr3_aa: CASSLGQGGFSGTYTYEQYF; cdr3_nt: TGCGCCAGCAGCCTTGGACAGGGAGGTTTTAGCGGGACCTATACCTACGAGCAGTACTTC
v_call: TRBV6-5; clone_size: NA; d_call: NA; j_call: TRBJ1-2; cdr3_aa: CASSYEGNYGYTF; cdr3_nt: TGTGCCAGCAGTTACGAGGGCAACTATGGCTACACCTTC
v_call: TRBV11-2; clone_size: once; d_call: TRBD2; j_call: TRBJ2-7; cdr3_aa: CASSLSGGSGYEQYF; cdr3_nt: TGTGCCAGCAGCTTATCGGGGGGGAGTGGCTACGAGCAGTACTTC
v_call: TRBV4-1; clone_size: NA; d_call: TRBD1; j_call: TRBJ2-7; cdr3_aa: CASSATGSPFYEQYF; cdr3_nt: TGCGCCAGCAGCGCGACAGGGTCCCCTTTCTACGAGCAGTACTTC
v_call: TRBV27; clone_size: NA; d_call: NA; j_call: TRBJ2-7; cdr3_aa: CASSRRGGYEQYF; cdr3_nt: TGTGCCAGCAGTAGGAGGGGCGGCTACGAGCAGTACTTC
v_call: TRBV5-1; clone_size: NA; d_call: NA; j_call: TRBJ2-7; cdr3_aa: CASSTDSYEQYF; cdr3_nt: TGCGCCAGCAGCACGGACAGCTACGAGCAGTACTTC
v_call: TRBV19; clone_size: NA; d_call: NA; j_call: TRBJ2-7; cdr3_aa: CASRSKGSYEQYF; cdr3_nt: TGTGCCAGTAGGAGTAAGGGCTCCTACGAGCAGTACTTC
v_call: TRBV10-3; clone_size: NA; d_call: NA; j_call: TRBJ2-1; cdr3_aa: CAISESQGVNEQFF; cdr3_nt: TGTGCCATCAGTGAGTCCCAGGGTGTCAATGAGCAGTTCTTC
v_call: TRBV5-1; clone_size: NA; d_call: TRBD2; j_call: TRBJ2-7; cdr3_aa: CASSLEWREFPYEQYF; cdr3_nt: TGCGCCAGCAGCTTGGAGTGGCGGGAGTTCCCCTACGAGCAGTACTTC
v_call: TRBV7-3; clone_size: NA; d_call: TRBD2; j_call: TRBJ2-2; cdr3_aa: CASSLDLAGGGELFF; cdr3_nt: TGTGCCAGCAGCTTAGACCTAGCGGGAGGCGGGGAGCTGTTTTTT
v_call: TRBV27; clone_size: NA; d_call: NA; j_call: TRBJ2-1; cdr3_aa: CASTFPRDGVYNEQFF; cdr3_nt: TGTGCCAGCACATTTCCCCGGGACGGAGTATACAATGAGCAGTTCTTC
v_call: TRBV5-4; clone_size: once; d_call: TRBD1; j_call: TRBJ2-7; cdr3_aa: CASSFTGGVDEQYF; cdr3_nt: TGTGCCAGCAGCTTCACAGGGGGCGTCGACGAGCAGTACTTC
v_call: TRBV28; clone_size: NA; d_call: NA; j_call: TRBJ1-1; cdr3_aa: CASSLETGQEAFF; cdr3_nt: TGTGCCAGCAGTTTAGAAACCGGACAGGAAGCTTTCTTT
v_call: TRBV19; clone_size: NA; d_call: TRBD1; j_call: TRBJ2-5; cdr3_aa: CASSTADRETQYF; cdr3_nt: TGTGCCAGTAGTACCGCGGACAGGGAGACCCAGTACTTC
v_call: TRBV29-1; clone_size: NA; d_call: NA; j_call: TRBJ2-3; cdr3_aa: CSVEWTEPYTDTQYF; cdr3_nt: TGCAGCGTTGAGTGGACAGAACCCTACACAGATACGCAGTATTTT
v_call: TRBV27; clone_size: NA; d_call: TRBD1; j_call: TRBJ2-5; cdr3_aa: CASSWGTGGETQYF; cdr3_nt: TGTGCCAGCAGTTGGGGGACAGGAGGAGAGACCCAGTACTTC
v_call: TRBV7-9; clone_size: NA; d_call: NA; j_call: TRBJ2-3; cdr3_aa: CASSPMPGTSTDTQYF; cdr3_nt: TGTGCCAGCAGCCCCATGCCGGGAACTAGCACAGATACGCAGTATTTT
v_call: TRBV9; clone_size: NA; d_call: TRBD1; j_call: TRBJ1-4; cdr3_aa: CASSGGQGEGEKLFF; cdr3_nt: TGTGCCAGCAGCGGCGGACAGGGAGAAGGAGAAAAACTGTTTTTT
v_call: TRBV19; clone_size: NA; d_call: NA; j_call: TRBJ2-7; cdr3_aa: CASSPTGYEQYF; cdr3_nt: TGTGCCAGTAGCCCCACTGGGTACGAGCAGTACTTC
v_call: TRBV7-8; clone_size: NA; d_call: TRBD2; j_call: TRBJ2-3; cdr3_aa: CASSAGLAGAGDTQYF; cdr3_nt: TGTGCCAGCAGCGCGGGACTAGCGGGAGCGGGGGATACGCAGTATTTT
v_call: TRBV6-5; clone_size: NA; d_call: NA; j_call: TRBJ1-2; cdr3_aa: CASSGASESNYGYTF; cdr3_nt: TGTGCCAGCAGTGGGGCTTCCGAGTCTAACTATGGCTACACCTTC
v_call: TRBV7-9; clone_size: NA; d_call: TRBD1; j_call: TRBJ1-1; cdr3_aa: CASSIDTQGALSTEAFF; cdr3_nt: TGTGCCAGCAGCATAGATACTCAGGGGGCGCTGAGCACTGAAGCTTTCTTT
v_call: TRBV5-1; clone_size: NA; d_call: TRBD2; j_call: TRBJ2-3; cdr3_aa: CASSFEPGLGRTDTQYF; cdr3_nt: TGCGCCAGCAGCTTCGAACCGGGACTAGGTCGCACAGATACGCAGTATTTT
v_call: TRBV19; clone_size: NA; d_call: NA; j_call: TRBJ2-1; cdr3_aa: CASRVTGTTYNEQFF; cdr3_nt: TGTGCCAGTCGTGTTACGGGTACGACCTACAATGAGCAGTTCTTC
v_call: TRBV19; clone_size: NA; d_call: NA; j_call: TRBJ2-5; cdr3_aa: CASDRGAEGETQYF; cdr3_nt: TGTGCCAGCGATCGGGGGGCAGAAGGGGAGACCCAGTACTTC
v_call: TRBV7-8; clone_size: NA; d_call: NA; j_call: TRBJ2-7; cdr3_aa: CASSSAPPGISYEQYF; cdr3_nt: TGTGCCAGCAGCAGCGCCCCCCCAGGGATCTCCTACGAGCAGTACTTC
v_call: TRBV7-6; clone_size: NA; d_call: NA; j_call: TRBJ2-1; cdr3_aa: CASSRGTDSYNEQFF; cdr3_nt: TGTGCCAGCAGCCGCGGAACAGATTCCTACAATGAGCAGTTCTTC
v_call: TRBV30; clone_size: NA; d_call: NA; j_call: TRBJ1-6; cdr3_aa: CAWTPTDNSPLHF; cdr3_nt: TGTGCCTGGACCCCGACAGATAATTCACCCCTCCACTTT
v_call: TRBV27; clone_size: NA; d_call: NA; j_call: TRBJ2-2; cdr3_aa: CASTLRSGFHGELFF; cdr3_nt: TGTGCCAGCACCCTTCGGTCGGGGTTCCACGGGGAGCTGTTTTTT
v_call: TRBV19; clone_size: NA; d_call: NA; j_call: TRBJ2-7; cdr3_aa: CASSRRDGSIYEQYF; cdr3_nt: TGTGCCAGTAGTCGCCGGGACGGATCGATCTACGAGCAGTACTTC
v_call: TRBV6-5; clone_size: once; d_call: NA; j_call: TRBJ2-3; cdr3_aa: CASSYRDTQYF; cdr3_nt: TGTGCCAGCAGTTATAGAGATACGCAGTATTTT
v_call: TRBV10-1; clone_size: once; d_call: TRBD1; j_call: TRBJ2-7; cdr3_aa: CASSEGAGGNEQYF; cdr3_nt: TGCGCCAGCAGTGAAGGGGCAGGGGGCAACGAGCAGTACTTC
v_call: TRBV27; clone_size: NA; d_call: TRBD2; j_call: TRBJ2-1; cdr3_aa: CASSLTSGGNEQFF; cdr3_nt: TGTGCCAGCAGTCTGACTAGCGGGGGTAATGAGCAGTTCTTC
v_call: TRBV10-3; clone_size: NA; d_call: TRBD2; j_call: TRBJ2-1; cdr3_aa: CATTAQGAEREGRGEQFF; cdr3_nt: TGTGCCACCACGGCGCAGGGGGCTGAGCGGGAGGGCCGGGGTGAGCAGTTCTTC
v_call: TRBV19; clone_size: NA; d_call: NA; j_call: TRBJ1-1; cdr3_aa: CASNPDRSTEAFF; cdr3_nt: TGTGCCAGTAATCCTGACAGGTCTACTGAAGCTTTCTTT
v_call: TRBV5-1; clone_size: once; d_call: NA; j_call: TRBJ1-1; cdr3_aa: CASSQGKNTEAFF; cdr3_nt: TGCGCCAGCAGCCAGGGGAAGAACACTGAAGCTTTCTTT
v_call: TRBV6-1; clone_size: NA; d_call: TRBD1; j_call: TRBJ2-2; cdr3_aa: CASSGEQGIFRELFF; cdr3_nt: TGTGCCAGCAGTGGAGAACAGGGGATTTTTCGGGAGCTGTTTTTT
v_call: TRBV6-7; clone_size: NA; d_call: TRBD2; j_call: TRBJ2-2; cdr3_aa: CASIEREKDTGELFF; cdr3_nt: TGTGCCAGCATAGAGCGGGAGAAGGATACCGGGGAGCTGTTTTTT
v_call: TRBV27; clone_size: NA; d_call: NA; j_call: TRBJ2-7; cdr3_aa: CASSLIGGDEQYF; cdr3_nt: TGTGCCAGCAGTTTAATAGGGGGGGACGAGCAGTACTTC
v_call: TRBV29-1; clone_size: NA; d_call: NA; j_call: TRBJ2-6; cdr3_aa: CSVEDSSGRTGANVLTF; cdr3_nt: TGCAGCGTTGAAGACTCTTCCGGACGGACCGGGGCCAACGTCCTGACTTTC
v_call: TRBV7-8; clone_size: NA; d_call: TRBD2; j_call: TRBJ2-7; cdr3_aa: CASSLGLAGGIGASYEQYF; cdr3_nt: TGTGCCAGCAGCTTAGGTCTAGCGGGGGGGATAGGGGCCTCCTACGAGCAGTACTTC
v_call: TRBV27; clone_size: NA; d_call: TRBD1; j_call: TRBJ2-7; cdr3_aa: CASWDRLSREQYF; cdr3_nt: TGTGCCAGCTGGGACAGGCTCTCTCGCGAGCAGTACTTC
v_call: TRBV4-2; clone_size: NA; d_call: TRBD2; j_call: TRBJ2-7; cdr3_aa: CASSYGTSGYEQYF; cdr3_nt: TGTGCCAGCAGCTACGGGACTAGCGGCTACGAGCAGTACTTC